Sequencing of this T cell receptor (beta chain) was carried out in a study of cytomegalovirus exposure and HLA in healthy donors. Overall study results and limits: For presence/absence analyses, sequencing depth was assumed to be roughly uniform across donors.

The study ran its PCR with 60 Vbeta and 13 Jbeta primers. Authors' processing steps: As a later analysis found, there were 70 million to 80 million unique TCR beta chains, of which some 10 million were shared. Clones were read by immunoSEQ multiplex PCR, and TCRdb kept only the in-frame ones, dropping some. Clone size and V and J calls were adopted from that table, with D and trimming inferred from the DNA. The record lists fewer than 200,000 clones, of which the ten most abundant hold about 6.5%. Germline V CDR1 and CDR2: SGHDT, YYEEEE. Trimming cost V 1 base and J 2 bases; bases outside gene matches: 4. The CDR3 is 15 residues long. Worth noting for this clone: Its antigen is currently unknown.

The source material was PBMCs. The source of this sequence is a man in his thirties or forties in good health and CMV-seronegative. The V and J genes are TRBV5-6 and TRBJ2-7; 9 bases match TRBD2. CDR3 amino acids: CASSLYASGTYEQYF. The CDR3 DNA reads as TGTGCCAGCAGCTTGTATGCTAGCGGGACCTACGAGCAGTACTTC. Full variable domain (outside the CDR3, taken from reference TRBV5-6 and TRBJ2-7): DAGVTQSPTHLIKTRGQQVTLRCSPKSGHDTVSWYQQALGQGPQFIFQYYEEEERQRGNFPDRFSGHQFPNYSSELNVNALLLGDSALYLCASSLYASGTYEQYFGPGTRLTVT.